Shown below are 11 T cell receptor beta chains from a single sample sequenced in a study of Tregs in tolerant kidney transplant recipients. Recipients received nonmyeloablative bone marrow transplants from related graft donors, with transient mixed chimerism. Clones were read by immunoSEQ multiplex PCR, and TCRdb kept only the in-frame ones, dropping some. The table lists approximately 82,000 clones, roughly 93% of them singletons, with 1.5% to 2% in the top ten. The specimen comprised CD4+ T cells from blood (PBMCs), sampled 12 months after the transplant. These receptors were taken from a human patient who received a combined kidney and bone marrow transplant. The graft donor may account for some of the T cells.

The rearrangement uses TRBV6-1 and TRBJ2-7; D remains ambiguous. The CDR3 is 12 amino acids. Germline lookup yields CDR1 MNHNS and CDR2 SASEGT. V was shortened by 2 bases and J by 9 bases, with 11 bases between the two germline ends. CDR3 sequence reads: CASSEWATGQYF. In DNA, the CDR3 is TGTGCCAGCAGTGAATGGGCAACCGGGCAGTACTTC.

V and J are TRBV25-1 and TRBJ2-2; D not resolved. The CDR3 runs to 14 residues. CDR1 and CDR2 from the germline V gene are MGHDK and SYGVNS. The V end lost 5 bases, the J end lost 2 bases, and 9 bases lay between the germline ends. In nucleotides, the CDR3 is TGTGCCAGCAGTTCCCCAAAAAACACCGGGGAGCTGTTTTTT. It encodes CASSSPKNTGELFF.

The V and J genes are TRBV7-2 and TRBJ1-1, with 7 bases aligning to TRBD1. The CDR3 length is 14 residues. Trimming at V came to 7 bases and at J to 4 bases, leaving 9 bases not matched to a gene. Germline V gene sequence: CDR1 SGHTA, CDR2 FQGNSA. The CDR3 DNA reads as TGTGCCAGCACCATTGGACAGGTCGGCACTGAAGCTTTCTTT. Its translation is CASTIGQVGTEAFF.

The rearrangement links TRBV7-2 to TRBJ2-7, with 9 bases lining up with TRBD2. Germline V gene lookup returns CDR1 SGHTA and CDR2 FQGNSA. The CDR3 runs to 16 residues. The V segment lost 5 bases and the J segment 1 base; nucleotides outside the gene matches: 9. CDR3 amino acids: CASSAVTSGGSYEQYF. CDR3 coding DNA: TGTGCCAGCAGCGCGGTGACTAGCGGAGGTTCCTACGAGCAGTACTTC.

V is TRBV6-5 and J is TRBJ1-2; 9 bases fit TRBD1. Trimming removed 0 bases from V and 8 bases from J; junction bases left unmatched: 4. The CDR3 contains 14 residues. Germline-derived CDR1 and CDR2 are MNHEY and SVGAGI. CDR3 nucleotide sequence: TGTGCCAGCAGTTACTCGGGACAGGGACAGGGCTACACCTTC. Translation gives CASSYSGQGQGYTF.

The chain is built from TRBV27 and TRBJ2-2; TRBD2 is a possible D gene (5 bases). CDR3 length equals 13 residues. Looked up from germline, CDR1 is MNHEY and CDR2 is SMNVEV (reference sequence). V lost 8 bases and J lost 5, with 12 bases in between. CDR3 DNA sequence: TGTGCCAGCTCTCTAGCATGGACCGGGGAGCTGTTTTTT. Protein product: CASSLAWTGELFF.

The gene calls are TRBV11-2 and TRBJ1-5; D possibly corresponds to TRBD1 (5 bases). The CDR3 length is 18 residues. The germline V gene encodes CDR1 SGHAT and CDR2 FQNNGV. V was clipped by 0 bases and J by 0 bases, with 15 bases between them. CDR3 sequence: CASSLDLQGSNSNQPQHF. The CDR3 DNA is TGTGCCAGCAGCTTAGATCTCCAGGGATCGAATAGCAATCAGCCCCAGCATTTT. Full variable domain (missing parts from reference TRBV11-2 and TRBJ1-5): EAGVAQSPRYKIIEKRQSVAFWCNPISGHATLYWYQQILGQGPKLLIQFQNNGVVDDSQLPKDRFSAERLKGVDSTLKIQPAKLEDSAVYLCASSLDLQGSNSNQPQHFGDGTRLSIL.

This chain uses TRBV5-4 with TRBJ1-2; the match to TRBD1 covers 8 bases. Trimming took 0 bases from V and 4 from J; bases not matched to a gene: 5. The CDR3 runs 15 residues. Germline-derived CDR1 and CDR2 are SGHNT and YYREEE (reference sequence). The CDR3 DNA reads TGTGCCAGCAGCTTGGCAGGGGGCTTAAGCTATGGCTACACCTTC. It specifies CASSLAGGLSYGYTF.

V usage is TRBV11-2 and J usage is TRBJ2-7; D is unresolved. Germline CDR1 reads SGHAT; CDR2 reads FQNNGV. The CDR3 extends over 14 amino acids. Trimming stripped 0 bases from V and 2 bases from J, with 8 bases between. CDR3 region: CASSLDLAPYEQYF. CDR3 nucleotides: TGTGCCAGCAGCTTAGATTTAGCCCCCTACGAGCAGTACTTC. Drawing the rest from reference TRBV11-2 and TRBJ2-7, the complete variable domain is EAGVAQSPRYKIIEKRQSVAFWCNPISGHATLYWYQQILGQGPKLLIQFQNNGVVDDSQLPKDRFSAERLKGVDSTLKIQPAKLEDSAVYLCASSLDLAPYEQYFGPGTRLTVT.

The V call is TRBV27, the J call TRBJ2-6, with 7 bases matching TRBD1. CDR1 is MNHEY and CDR2 is SMNVEV in the germline V gene (reference sequence). This CDR3 is 17 amino acids long. Trimming took 5 bases from V and 4 from J; bases not matched to a gene: 11. The CDR3 bases are TGTGCCAGCAGTCTAGGGACAGAATCGTTCGGGGCCAACGTCCTGACTTTC. Translating gives CASSLGTESFGANVLTF.

The rearrangement uses TRBV6-4 and TRBJ2-7; 7 bases are a match to TRBD1. V was pared by 0 bases and J by 6 bases, with 2 bases of the junction left unmatched. Germline CDR1 reads MRHNA; CDR2 reads SNTAGT. This CDR3 is built from 13 residues. CDR3 bases: TGTGCCAGCAGTGACTCCGCAGGGGGCGAGCAGTACTTC. Its protein product is CASSDSAGGEQYF.